This T cell receptor (beta chain) appears in the sequencing data of a study of cytomegalovirus exposure and HLA in healthy donors. Findings of the study overall: Several of the most significant clusters appeared, in a later analysis, to be linked to common viral pathogens. In a later analysis, the majority of CMV-associated beta chains seemingly showed HLA restriction. Whilst most TCR sequences proved rare, a subset of public TCRs occurred across many donors. Certain indistinguishable V segments, among them TRBV6-2 and TRBV6-3, were excluded.

Use of 60 Vbeta and 13 Jbeta primers characterized the PCR. The table came from immunoSEQ multiplex PCR; TCRdb's copy has only in-frame clones and leaves some out. Here the sample spans 150,000 to 250,000 clones, about 81% being singletons. Points on this clone: Antigen specificity is unknown.

There are 16 residues in the CDR3. Germline loops: CDR1 MNHEY, CDR2 SVGAGI. The V segment lost 0 bases and the J segment 5 bases; nucleotides outside the gene matches: 8. This chain uses TRBV6-5 with TRBJ2-7, with 9 nucleotides matching TRBD1. The source material was PBMCs. This sequence was found in a woman in her forties or fifties in good health and CMV-seropositive. CDR3 bases: TGTGCCAGCAGTTACTCGGCGGGACAGGGTCGGAACGAGCAGTACTTC. Protein sequence: CASSYSAGQGRNEQYF.